This passage covers 3 T cell receptor beta chains from one sample sequenced in a study of post-analysis software for immune sequencing data. These receptors are not linked to any known antigen. Regarding the study as a whole: Higher frequency in patients than in controls was seen for several TRBV segments, with TRBV5-6, TRBV5-1 and TRBV20-1 among them.

The authors incorporated unique molecular identifiers into the TCR beta cDNA libraries. TCRdb fed the PCR reads into MiXCR, producing one record per CDR3 protein. In the table there are about 770,000 distinct CDR3 sequences, 40% to 55% of which are singletons. Sequencing was done on a sample of blood. Receptors were obtained from a girl aged 10 to 17 with multiple sclerosis.

The V and J genes are TRBV27 and TRBJ2-1; 8 nucleotides match TRBD2. The CDR3 contains 14 residues. Germline CDR1 is MNHEY and CDR2 is SMNVEV (reference sequence). V lost 6 bases, J lost 7 bases, and 8 bases stayed unmatched. The CDR3 reads CASSGAGARNEQFF. In DNA form, the CDR3 reads TGTGCCAGCAGCGGAGCGGGAGCTAGGAATGAGCAGTTCTTC.

The chain employs TRBV24-1 and TRBJ2-1, with D perhaps TRBD2 (6 bases). Per germline, CDR1 KGHDR and CDR2 SFDVKD. The germline V and J ends were trimmed by 2 bases and 8 bases, with 15 bases remaining between them. The CDR3 is made up of 15 amino acids. The CDR3 sequence is CATSDYGASEDEQFF. The CDR3 DNA reads as TGTGCCACCAGTGATTATGGGGCTAGCGAGGATGAGCAGTTCTTC.

Only a few counts were recorded for this clonotype. The genes are TRBV12-3 or TRBV12-4 and TRBJ2-3; a weak D match, TRBD2 (6 bases). This CDR3 is built from 15 residues. Trimming removed 8 bases from V and 3 bases from J, with 18 bases in between. The CDR3 DNA is TGTGCCAGCGGAGGGTGGAAGGTTTTAACAGATACGCAGTATTTT. Its translation: CASGGWKVLTDTQYF.